Each of the 26 T cell receptor beta chains below was sequenced from the same sample in a study of beta chain features in type 1 diabetes (dated by TCRdb to 2016 to 2018). The paper's findings and limits, for the study overall: Type 1 diabetes patients showed a moderate but significant shortening of TCRB CDR3 length in all four CD4+ subsets.

Library preparation employed the immunoSEQ multiplex PCR assay. The entire isolated RNA was reverse transcribed using the High Capacity cDNA Reverse Transcription Kit, and thus expressed TCRB transcripts were sequenced. The source is immuneACCESS, and TCRdb retained only in-frame sequences with V and J called. Part of the clones is not carried over; for the studies checked, unresolved V genes explain less than half of this, and the remainder is unexplained. The table for this sample lists about 160,000 clones; around 63% of them were counted only once. The ten largest clones take up 0.08% to 0.09% of the sample. Which antigens these TCRs recognize remains unknown. Sample: naive CD4+ T cells from blood. The sample's cell subset or site, from its label and the paper: true naive CD4+ T cells. The receptors stem from a man aged 30 to 45 with type 1 diabetes.

The chain couples TRBV20-1 to TRBJ1-5; D uncertain. From germline, CDR1 is DFQATT and CDR2 SNEGSKA (reference sequence). The CDR3 has 11 amino acids. The V end lost 5 bases, the J end lost 1 base, and 3 bases lay between the germline ends. The CDR3 region is CSAVSNQPQHF. In DNA form, the CDR3 reads TGCAGTGCTGTGAGCAATCAGCCCCAGCATTTT.

The rearrangement links TRBV6-1 to TRBJ2-1; D may be TRBD1 or TRBD2 (6 bases each). V lost 6 bases to trimming and J lost 10 bases, with 19 bases between them. CDR1 is MNHNS, CDR2 SASEGT, per germline. CDR3 size: 14 residues. In DNA, the CDR3 is TGTGCCAGCAGCCTGATCAACAGGGCGGGGGAGCAGTTCTTC. Translation gives CASSLINRAGEQFF.

This clone was detected a few times. The chain uses TRBV29-1 and TRBJ2-7; D tentatively reads TRBD1 or TRBD2 (5 bases each). Per the germline V gene, CDR1 is SQVTM and CDR2 is ANQGSEA. Trimming pared 6 bases from V and 4 bases from J, leaving 10 bases between. The CDR3 is 11 residues long. Here the CDR3 DNA reads TGCAGCGTCCGGGGCCTGTACGAGCAGTACTTC. Translating it yields CSVRGLYEQYF.

The chain uses TRBV28 and TRBJ2-3, with TRBD1 matching 8 bases. With 6 bases clipped from V and 4 bases from J, the junction kept 6 bases outside the gene matches. Germline V gene sequence: CDR1 MDHEN, CDR2 SYDVKM. This CDR3 region has 14 residues. DNA for the CDR3: TGTGCCAGCAGGAGGACAGGGTGGTCAGATACGCAGTATTTT. It specifies CASRRTGWSDTQYF.

The chain joins TRBV19 to TRBJ2-5; D perhaps matches TRBD2 (5 bases). This CDR3 region has 12 residues. Trimming stripped 11 bases from V and 4 bases from J, with 14 bases between. Germline lookup yields CDR1 LNHDA and CDR2 SQIVND (reference sequence). CDR3: CAVGVAPETQYF. The CDR3 DNA follows: TGTGCCGTGGGCGTAGCGCCAGAGACCCAGTACTTC.

This chain connects TRBV13 to TRBJ2-2, with D perhaps matching TRBD1 (6 bases). Trimming pared 0 bases from V and 3 bases from J, leaving 17 bases between. In germline, CDR1 is PRHDT, CDR2 FYEKMQ (reference sequence). This CDR3 spans 18 amino acids. Here the CDR3 DNA reads TGTGCCAGCAGCTTAGGCCTCTGGCAACAGGGCCACACCGGGGAGCTGTTTTTT. Its translation is CASSLGLWQQGHTGELFF.

V gene TRBV4-3 combines with J gene TRBJ2-7, with D hard to call. V shed 0 bases and J shed 1 base, with 13 bases lying between them. The CDR3 is 16 amino acids. CDR1 and CDR2 (germline): LGHNA, YSLEER. The chain's CDR3 is CASSQDPNKASYEQYF. The CDR3 bases are TGCGCCAGCAGCCAAGATCCCAATAAGGCTTCCTACGAGCAGTACTTC.

This clone has more than one count but fewer than ten. This specimen includes other DNA sequences encoding the same CDR3. This chain uses TRBV29-1 with TRBJ2-7, with D hard to call. Germline V CDR1 and CDR2: SQVTM, ANQGSEA. The CDR3 spans 10 residues. The V and J ends lost 4 bases and 3 bases respectively, with 4 bases between them. The CDR3 protein is CSVADYEQYF. Written as DNA, the CDR3 is TGCAGCGTTGCCGACTACGAGCAGTACTTC.

CDR3 sequence: CASSLNQGSGETQYF. The CDR3 DNA sequence: TGTGCCAGCAGCTTAAACCAGGGATCAGGAGAGACCCAGTACTTC. The rearrangement links TRBV7-2 to TRBJ2-5; D is perhaps TRBD1 (5 bases). Per the germline V gene, CDR1 is SGHTA and CDR2 is FQGNSA. The CDR3 runs to 15 residues. Trimming stripped 2 bases from V and 4 bases from J, with 14 bases between.

This chain links TRBV18 with TRBJ2-3; 9 nucleotides match TRBD1. The CDR3 has 15 residues. After removal of 3 bases from V and 3 bases from J, the junction contained 4 bases not matched to a gene. CDR1 and CDR2 (germline): KGHSH, LQKENI. Written as DNA, the CDR3 is TGTGCCAGCTCACCCGTGACAGGGGGGACAGATACGCAGTATTTT. Its translation: CASSPVTGGTDTQYF.

This clone was observed a handful of times. The genes are TRBV10-3 and TRBJ2-3; a possible D gene is TRBD1 (5 bases). Trimming left V 4 bases short and J 4 bases short, with 9 bases between. The CDR3 extends over 13 amino acids. Germline CDR1 and CDR2: ENHRY and SYGVKD. CDR3 bases: TGTGCCATCAGTGGACAGTTCCCAGATACGCAGTATTTT. It encodes CAISGQFPDTQYF.

This clone has more than one count but fewer than ten. This CDR3 is also generated by other DNA sequences in the sample. The rearrangement links TRBV30 to TRBJ1-5; no definite D call. Trimming took off 1 base at V and 4 bases at J, with 5 bases between the two ends. CDR1 is GTSNPN and CDR2 is SVGIG in the germline V gene (reference sequence). This CDR3 region has 12 residues. The chain's CDR3 is CAWSGGNQPQHF. CDR3 nucleotides: TGTGCCTGGAGTGGCGGGAATCAGCCCCAGCATTTT.

V gene TRBV30 combines with J gene TRBJ2-7; D is perhaps TRBD1 or TRBD2 (6 bases each). The V end was cut by 0 bases, the J end by 4 bases, with 13 bases between. This CDR3 has 14 amino acids. Germline CDR1 GTSNPN, CDR2 SVGIG (reference sequence). The CDR3 nucleotides are TGTGCCTGGAGTGTGGAAGGGGGGAATTACGAGCAGTACTTC. This gives the protein CAWSVEGGNYEQYF.

The chain uses TRBV25-1 and TRBJ1-2, with a tentative D call TRBD1 (5 bases). The CDR3 has 12 amino acids. Trimming left V 5 bases short and J 8 bases short, with 12 bases between. Germline V CDR1 and CDR2: MGHDK, SYGVNS. Written as DNA, the CDR3 is TGTGCCAGCAGTTTAGGACATGACGGCTACACCTTC. Translated: CASSLGHDGYTF.

A few counts support this clone. The V gene is TRBV4-3, the J gene TRBJ2-3, with a possible D match to TRBD1 (5 bases). Germline V CDR1 and CDR2: LGHNA, YSLEER. There are 14 residues in the CDR3. V lost 1 base and J 8 bases, leaving 13 bases between the germline ends. The CDR3 protein is CASSQGGLFVTQYF. CDR3 bases: TGCGCCAGCAGCCAAGGGGGCCTGTTTGTTACGCAGTATTTT.

This rearrangement joins TRBV18 to TRBJ1-6; D uncertain. The CDR3 sequence is 13 residues long. Germline V gene data show CDR1 as KGHSH and CDR2 as LQKENI. The V end was cut by 2 bases, the J end by 8 bases, with 7 bases between. Here the CDR3 reads CASSPDGDSPLHF. CDR3 DNA: TGTGCCAGCTCACCAGATGGGGATTCACCCCTCCACTTT.

The chain couples TRBV29-1 to TRBJ1-2, with D possibly being TRBD1 (5 bases). The germline V and J ends were trimmed by 6 bases and 8 bases, with 16 bases remaining between them. The CDR3 is made up of 12 amino acids. CDR1 is SQVTM, CDR2 ANQGSEA, per germline. In DNA, the CDR3 is TGCAGCGTGGAAACCGGGGCGCGAGGCTACACCTTC. This encodes CSVETGARGYTF.

The CDR3 DNA reads as TGTGCCAGCAGTGAAACCCTTCCTAGCGGTACCTTCACAGATACGCAGTATTTT. It is translated as CASSETLPSGTFTDTQYF. The V call is TRBV6-1, the J call TRBJ2-3; TRBD2 aligns across 7 bases. The CDR3 is made up of 18 amino acids. V lost 2 bases and J lost 2; bases outside the gene matches: 13. Germline lookup yields CDR1 MNHNS and CDR2 SASEGT.

The chain employs TRBV7-2 and TRBJ2-5, with 9 nucleotides matching TRBD2. The CDR3 loop spans 14 amino acids. Germline V gene data show CDR1 as SGHTA and CDR2 as FQGNSA. Unmatched junction bases numbered 4, after V lost 3 bases and J lost 5 bases. The CDR3 bases are TGTGCCAGCAGCTTTTTAGCGGGGGTGGAGACCCAGTACTTC. It yields the protein CASSFLAGVETQYF.

V and J are TRBV7-8 and TRBJ2-7; maybe TRBD2 (5 bases). Germline lookup yields CDR1 SGHVS and CDR2 FQNEAQ. This CDR3 has 16 residues. The germline V and J ends were trimmed by 2 bases and 0 bases, with 14 bases remaining between them. The CDR3 here is CASSLISGKSSYEQYF. The DNA of the CDR3 is TGTGCCAGCAGCTTAATCTCCGGGAAGTCCTCCTACGAGCAGTACTTC.

This chain joins TRBV11-2 and TRBJ2-5; D gene uncertain. Germline lookup yields CDR1 SGHAT and CDR2 FQNNGV. The ends were cut back, 3 bases at V and 1 base at J, with 6 bases in the middle. This CDR3 contains 13 residues. The CDR3 bases are TGTGCCAGCAGCTTGATGGCCCAAGAGACCCAGTACTTC. Its protein is CASSLMAQETQYF. Full variable domain (missing parts from reference TRBV11-2 and TRBJ2-5): EAGVAQSPRYKIIEKRQSVAFWCNPISGHATLYWYQQILGQGPKLLIQFQNNGVVDDSQLPKDRFSAERLKGVDSTLKIQPAKLEDSAVYLCASSLMAQETQYFGPGTRLLVL.

This clone showed up just a few times. This chain's CDR3 is CAWSVRTVTPLYEQYF. CDR3 nucleotide sequence: TGTGCCTGGAGTGTTCGGACTGTCACCCCACTATACGAGCAGTACTTC. V is TRBV30 and J is TRBJ2-7, with D possibly being TRBD2 (5 bases). The V and J ends lost 0 bases and 4 bases respectively, with 19 bases between them. Germline V CDR1 and CDR2: GTSNPN, SVGIG (reference sequence). The CDR3 totals 16 residues.

The genes are TRBV28 and TRBJ2-1, with 12 bases aligning to TRBD2. V dropped 5 bases and J dropped 7; count of bases not matched to a gene: 9. This CDR3 is 16 amino acids long. CDR1 MDHEN and CDR2 SYDVKM come from the germline V gene. Here the CDR3 reads CASSPPGLAGGNEQFF. As DNA, the CDR3 is TGTGCCAGCAGTCCCCCGGGGCTAGCGGGGGGGAATGAGCAGTTCTTC.

V gene TRBV7-6 combines with J gene TRBJ2-5; 10 positions match TRBD2. Trimming at V came to 6 bases and at J to 1 base, leaving 8 bases not matched to a gene. This CDR3 has 16 residues. Germline-derived CDR1 and CDR2 are SGHVS and FNYEAQ. For the CDR3, the DNA is TGTGCCAGCAGTATCGGGGCTAGCGGGGGCCAAGAGACCCAGTACTTC. Its protein product is CASSIGASGGQETQYF.

The chain uses TRBV29-1 and TRBJ2-5; no clear D. Per the germline V gene, CDR1 is SQVTM and CDR2 is ANQGSEA. The ends were cut back, 5 bases at V and 1 base at J, with 11 bases in the middle. There are 13 residues in the CDR3. The CDR3 protein is CSVLPRAQETQYF. The CDR3 bases are TGCAGCGTTCTTCCAAGGGCCCAAGAGACCCAGTACTTC.

The table lists this clone with a count of one. The V and J genes are TRBV6-8 and TRBJ2-7; D is undetermined. The CDR3 covers 16 residues. The V gene lost 2 bases and the J gene lost 9 bases, with 23 bases spanning the gap. CDR1 and CDR2 from the germline V gene are MNHGY and SAAAGT. The CDR3 region is CASSYTQIDRVVGQYF. In DNA, the CDR3 is TGTGCCAGCAGTTACACCCAAATCGACCGGGTTGTCGGGCAGTACTTC.